This entry describes one T cell receptor (beta chain). This clone occurred a few times. Its specific antigen is unknown. No much larger clone exists at a distance of one base, and base qualities are not known. TCRbeta CDR3 regions were amplified from genomic DNA by means of the immunoSEQ Assay, a bias-controlled multiplex PCR. As for how the authors treated the data: Within the assay, amplification of reference gene primers was used to estimate how many nucleated cells each sample contained. To quantify the absolute abundance of each unique TCRbeta CDR3 rearrangement, sequence reads were collapsed and filtered. For each sample, productive Simpson clonality was calculated as the square root of Simpson's diversity index across productive rearrangements. This immuneACCESS table, as held by TCRdb, lists in-frame sequences with V and J called but not all clones. Of the missing ones, under half trace to an unresolved V gene in checked studies; the others have no known cause. D and trimming were read from the DNA, whereas the V and J calls and clone size are those reported in that table. The sample table records roughly 400,000 clones; 70% to 90% of these occur just once. The ten biggest clones cover under 3% of the sample.

This sample is drawn from a study of blood T cell repertoires in COVID-19 (dated by TCRdb to the early 2020s). For the study in its entirety: The collaborator samples originated in the United States, Italy and Spain and spanned the acute and convalescent phases of COVID-19. The material from the prospective study consisted of cDNA or gDNA derived from T cells, B-cell-depleted T cells, or PBMCs. Subjects who had been exposed to COVID-19, were actively infected with it, or had recovered from it provided the deeply sampled blood TCRbeta repertoires that made up the dataset. A freely available public database, intended as a resource for researchers studying the immune response to SARS-CoV-2, is where the repertoires were released. Samples came from the ongoing ImmuneRACE study (first 160 participants) plus 1,254 subjects from 6 global collaborators. Nearly every sample came with metadata listing a de-identified subject ID, COVID-19 status, age in years and sex. HLA class I and class II types, where available, came from metadata supplied by the sample provider rather than from assay-based typing. Broader findings and caveats from the paper: The quantity of clinical and demographic metadata differed by source and by participant and was supplied without curation.

CDR1 MNHEY and CDR2 SVGAGI are derived from the germline V gene. The CDR3 runs 14 residues from the cysteine to the phenylalanine. Of all the DNA, just the CDR3 is kept, 42 bases in frame from base 1. Trimmed from V: 5 bases; trimmed from J: 5 bases; junction bases lacking a gene match: 6. One collaborating source in Seattle enrolled patients during active infection and followed them longitudinally through the course of disease. The collaborating institutions used their own protocols to collect whole blood in K2EDTA tubes. For TCRbeta analysis, collaborators shipped samples as frozen whole blood, isolated PBMCs, or DNA extracted from either of those sample types.

The chain employs TRBV6-5 and TRBJ1-1; 9 junctional bases match TRBD1. The receptor was derived from a woman aged 60-70 years with COVID-19, enrolled during active disease. Sequenced material: peripheral blood. Here the CDR3 is given as CASSHGQGSTEAFF. The nucleotide sequence is given as TGTGCCAGCAGTCATGGACAGGGGTCGACTGAAGCTTTCTTT.